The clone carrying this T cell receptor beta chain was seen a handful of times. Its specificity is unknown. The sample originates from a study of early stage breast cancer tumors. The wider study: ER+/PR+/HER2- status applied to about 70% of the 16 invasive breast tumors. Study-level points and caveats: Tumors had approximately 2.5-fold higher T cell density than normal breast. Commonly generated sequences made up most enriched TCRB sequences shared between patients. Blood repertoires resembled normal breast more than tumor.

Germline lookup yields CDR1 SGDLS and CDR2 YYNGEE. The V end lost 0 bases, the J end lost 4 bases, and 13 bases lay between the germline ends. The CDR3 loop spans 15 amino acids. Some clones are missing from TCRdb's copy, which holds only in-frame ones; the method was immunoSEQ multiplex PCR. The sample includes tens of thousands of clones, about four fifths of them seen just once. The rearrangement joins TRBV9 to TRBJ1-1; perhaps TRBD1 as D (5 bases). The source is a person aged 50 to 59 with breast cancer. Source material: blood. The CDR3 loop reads CASSVGTTMGTEAFF. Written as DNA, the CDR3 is TGTGCCAGCAGCGTAGGGACAACCATGGGCACTGAAGCTTTCTTT.